This TCR beta chain was recorded in a study of cytomegalovirus exposure and HLA in healthy donors (dated by TCRdb to about 2017). Background on the whole study: An earlier analysis of roughly 630 of the donors reported 276 Gb of sequence data and approximately 110 million unique TCR beta sequences from about 179 million T cells. Roughly 300 gigabases of sequencing data and tens of millions of unique TCR sequences made up an early release that covered 640 HLA-typed donors. The genetic ancestry cluster associated with self-reported Caucasian donors included over 80% of the approximately 430 genotyped donors. The study was designed to test whether signatures of past pathogen exposure could be identified by cataloging public T cell receptors. The study profiled the T cell repertoires of 500 to 800 subjects by immunosequencing and related them to cytomegalovirus serostatus. A separate validation cohort of 100 to 150 different subjects was used in addition to the roughly 640-subject first cohort. To predict cytomegalovirus infection status, the study brought together high-throughput TCR immunosequencing, statistical association of individual TCRs with disease status, and machine learning. To study patterns of TCR occurrence, a later analysis re-analyzed previously published TCR beta repertoires from 650 to 750 donors and added high-resolution HLA genotyping. Rather than using new phenotypic data, the later analysis identified candidate immune exposures from TCR beta sequences and from how often those sequences occurred across donors. An earlier analysis of some 500 of the donors applied high-throughput TCR beta sequencing to assess whether each TCR beta V gene segment acted as functional or pseudogenic. Donor age, sex, ethnicity and CMV serostatus were compiled alongside the repertoire data. In a later genetic analysis, genome-wide SNP genotypes for about 55% of the roughly 700 donors were used, and that subset was treated as a discovery cohort. All discovery cohort repertoires had been generated on a single sequencing platform. Both class I and class II loci were covered by HLA typing, at four-digit resolution. The number of donors typed differed by locus, with about 629-640 for A, B, C, DRB1 and DQB1, more than 500 for DQA1, approximately 580 for DPA1, and approximately 470 for DPB1. Five DR-DQ haplotypes were handled as single units for association and clustering, since linkage in the cohort was strong. On average, 235,054 unique TCR beta nucleotide sequences were sequenced per donor among a few hundred genotyped donors of the cohort, with roughly 18% of those sequences being non-productive.

The cohort was made up of roughly 670 healthy bone marrow donors. At the time of sampling, every cohort member was nominally healthy, though immune exposures that went unrecorded were likely present. The donor was CMV seropositive and belonged to the group of about 290 seropositive cohort members. Each donor provided a peripheral blood sample, and peripheral blood mononuclear cells were used for TCR beta sequencing. The Qiagen DNeasy Blood Extraction Kit was used to extract genomic DNA from the blood cell samples. Only a few counts were recorded for this clone. Its specific antigen is unknown. Base-call qualities are not available, and no considerably larger clone is one nucleotide away. General study outcomes and caveats: A cluster of highly shared sequence variants was judged likely to be a technical artifact of the sequencing pipeline. Immune exposure information for the cohort was limited to CMV serostatus. In a later analysis, some 18,000 TCR beta sequences were associated with specific HLA alleles at a false discovery rate of 0.05. A further reported finding was that TCR beta sequences accurately predicted the HLA-A and HLA-B alleles for most subjects in the first cohort. The study gave a list of under 200 TCR beta chains associated with cytomegalovirus. Because the 87-base-pair reads could not distinguish some IMGT-functional V segments, including TRBV6-2 and TRBV6-3, those segments were excluded. A later analysis found that HLA-associated TCR beta chains were more clonally expanded and had lower generation probabilities than equally common non-associated chains. According to a later analysis, most CMV-associated TCR beta chains appeared to be HLA-restricted, and the HLA associations seemed to be driven largely by CMV exposure. Linkage disequilibrium might explain the correlated functional status among segregating V segments, but an unknown experimental factor could not be ruled out. The authors suggested that the approach could potentially be extended to other disease states and immunological phenotypes. Because some donors lacked HLA typing at each locus, the association tests relied only on the typed subset. In an earlier analysis of about 540 of the donors, most TCR beta V segments were observed in productive rearrangements about 90% or about 30% of the time, broadly matching IMGT annotations. A later analysis found that TCR association rates varied across HLA loci, with DRB1 alleles showing the most associated TCRs and HLA-C alleles the fewest. Over 15 rarely observed V segments, including chromosome 9 orphons, were excluded from the earlier analysis of approximately 500 of the donors because counts were too low. In vitro tests confirmed that a few of the cytomegalovirus-associated TCR beta chains recognize cytomegalovirus antigens. Cytomegalovirus status was reported to be diagnosed by the classifier with high specificity and sensitivity in both the original and validation cohorts. This cohort had only TCR beta chains sequenced, and the lack of alpha or paired-chain data limited which features could be detected. When HLA alleles, especially DR and DQ, strongly co-occurred, attributing TCR associations to individual alleles was difficult. In a later genetic analysis, fewer N-insertions in productive TCRs were reported among donors in an Asian-associated ancestry cluster than the approximately 710-donor mean. V-gene and J-gene trimming of TCR beta chains was associated with a missense DCLRE1C variant in a later genetic analysis, and the association was replicated in an independent cohort. Roughly uniform sequencing depth across donors was assumed in presence/absence analyses, although this assumption may not hold. Most TCR sequences were seen in very few donors, while some public TCRs were found in many individuals. A later analysis reported that several top co-occurrence clusters appeared linked to parvovirus B19, influenza, CMV and Epstein-Barr virus.

The method was the immunoSEQ multiplex PCR assay. The multiplex PCR relied on a mix of 60 forward primers for TCR Vbeta segments and 13 reverse primers for TCR Jbeta segments. The CDR3 region of rearranged TCR beta genes was amplified from genomic DNA with a multiplex PCR assay. The amplified TCR beta libraries were sequenced on the Illumina HiSeq System as 87-base-pair reads. From the authors' description of their analysis: A later analysis tallied some 79 million unique TCR beta chains across the 550 to 850 repertoires, and around 10 million of those chains were shared by two or more donors. Raw reads were error-corrected and collapsed into unique sequences with a nearest-neighbor algorithm that merged closely related sequences to remove PCR and sequencing errors. To assign V, D and J gene segments, CDR3 sequences were aligned to IMGT reference sequences. For a sequence to be retained, at least a six-nucleotide match to both a V gene segment and a J gene segment was required. Rearrangements were classified as productive when the CDR3 lacked stop codons and remained in frame with V and J, and all other rearrangements were classified as non-productive. Following IMGT convention, CDR3 was defined as the stretch from the second conserved V-encoded cysteine up to the conserved J-encoded phenylalanine. The earlier analysis of fewer than 750 of the donors excluded sequences that lacked an unambiguous match to a single V gene segment. An earlier analysis of several hundred of the donors called V segments functional above 56.7% productive rearrangements and segregating when the between-donor standard deviation exceeded 5%. A statistical classification framework was built for diagnosing cytomegalovirus status from the catalog of TCR beta chain sequences. In a later analysis, TCR nucleotide sequences were compared against IMGT/GENE-DB human TR gene sequences so that V and J genes could be assigned. A later analysis assigned CDR3 sequences and most-parsimonious VDJ recombination scenarios with the TCRdist pipeline. In a later analysis, every TCR beta chain was defined by the combination of its CDR3 amino acid sequence and its V-gene family, and reads without a unique V-gene family were dropped. In a later analysis, 450 to 600 highly shared, low-generation-probability nucleotide sequences were removed to address suspected cross-contamination and a sequencing artifact. A later analysis calculated a clonal expansion index for each public chain from normalized within-repertoire ranks of inferred template counts. In a later analysis, generation probabilities were computed using a VDJ recombination model fitted to out-of-frame rearrangements, and the results were checked against IGoR. A later analysis scored TCR-TCR, TCR-HLA and TCR-CMV co-occurrence with hypergeometric tests, applying a repertoire-size bias correction to TCR pairs. False discovery rates were estimated in a later analysis by permuting HLA or CMV assignments 20 times. In a later analysis, co-occurring TCRs were grouped with DBSCAN, and TCRdist sequence similarity was added when clustering was performed within HLA-allele-positive subsets. For co-occurrence clustering, repertoires with fewer than 30,000 or more than 120,000 public chains were excluded, along with five repertoires with anomalous nucleotide sharing. Imported from immuneACCESS, the table was reduced by TCRdb to in-frame sequences with V and J called. These copies leave out some clones; in studies compared against another copy, an unresolved V gene accounts for under half, and the cause of the remainder is not known. V and J calls plus clone size are reproduced from that table; the DNA served to infer D and trimming. The table for this sample lists about 160,000 clones; about 81% of them were counted only once. In total, the top ten clones hold less than 1.6% of the sample.

Its CDR3 holds 16 amino acids, cysteine through phenylalanine. Just the 48-base CDR3 DNA is kept, in frame starting at base 1. Between the V and J ends, shortened by 0 bases and 0 bases respectively, the junction contains 11 bases. For CDR1 and CDR2, the germline V gene lists SGHAT and FQNNGV. The sequenced sample was PBMCs. The chain couples TRBV11-2 to TRBJ1-1; D gene: possibly TRBD1, on 5 matching bases. This clonotype was sampled from a girl aged 10 to 17 in good health and CMV-seropositive. The base sequence is TGTGCCAGCAGCTTAGATAGCCCAGGGATGAACACTGAAGCTTTCTTT. This gives the protein CASSLDSPGMNTEAFF.